A single sample is the source of the 10 T cell receptor beta chains below, sequenced in a study of CD8 T cells in Susac syndrome. An input of about 0.5 to 1 ug of RNA was subjected to reverse transcription using random hexamers. Using its own MiXCR run on the immunoSEQ multiplex PCR reads, TCRdb lists one record per CDR3 protein. The sample consists of 75,000 to 95,000 distinct CDR3 sequences, roughly 94% of them appearing once. The sequenced sample was CD8+ T cells from PBMCs. All receptors come from a human donor with Susac syndrome.

The V gene is TRBV9, the J gene TRBJ2-3; 10 positions match TRBD2. Germline values: CDR1 SGDLS, CDR2 YYNGEE. V shed 0 bases and J 2 bases; nucleotides not matched to a gene: 3. The CDR3 spans 16 residues. CDR3 amino acids: CASSVGTSGTTDTQYF. Written as DNA, the CDR3 is TGTGCCAGCAGCGTAGGGACTAGCGGTACCACAGATACGCAGTATTTT.

This rearrangement joins TRBV25-1 to TRBJ2-3; D gene ambiguous. Trimming took off 1 base at V and 2 bases at J, with 7 bases between the two ends. CDR1 is MGHDK, CDR2 SYGVNS, per germline. This CDR3 has 14 residues. CDR3 bases: TGTGCCAGCAGTGAATTACAGTTCACAGATACGCAGTATTTT. Its translation: CASSELQFTDTQYF.

The CDR3 region is CSARSLAGWNEQFF. The CDR3 coding sequence is TGCAGTGCTAGGTCCCTAGCGGGATGGAATGAGCAGTTCTTC. This chain joins TRBV20-1 and TRBJ2-1, with 9 bases that match TRBD2. V lost 3 bases, J lost 7 bases, and 7 bases stayed unmatched. The V gene's germline CDR1 is DFQATT and CDR2 SNEGSKA (reference sequence). The CDR3 extends over 14 amino acids.

V is TRBV7-9 and J is TRBJ2-1; D might be TRBD1 or TRBD2, each matching 6 bases. The germline CDR1 and CDR2 sequences are SEHNR and FQNEAQ (reference sequence). The V end lost 4 bases, the J end lost 9 bases, and 19 bases lay between the germline ends. The CDR3 is made up of 15 amino acids. The CDR3 spells CASSSSLLGGSEQFF. The CDR3 DNA sequence: TGTGCCAGCAGCTCGAGTCTTCTGGGGGGCAGTGAGCAGTTCTTC.

The J gene is TRBJ2-7, the V gene TRBV20-1; D might be TRBD1 or TRBD2, each matching 5 bases. CDR3 length equals 13 residues. V dropped 7 bases and J dropped 4 bases, with 17 bases sitting between them. Germline CDR1 DFQATT, CDR2 SNEGSKA (reference sequence). The CDR3 bases are TGCAGTGTTCGGGAATCAGGGTCTTACGAGCAGTACTTC. Its protein is CSVRESGSYEQYF.

This sequence joins TRBV9 and TRBJ2-1; possibly TRBD1 for D (5 bases). The CDR3 runs 13 residues. Per the germline V gene, CDR1 is SGDLS and CDR2 is YYNGEE. V was clipped by 3 bases and J by 2 bases, with 6 bases between them. The CDR3 is CASSETAYNEQFF. The CDR3 coding sequence is TGTGCCAGCAGCGAGACAGCCTACAATGAGCAGTTCTTC. Full variable domain (outside the CDR3, taken from reference TRBV9 and TRBJ2-1): DSGVTQTPKHLITATGQRVTLRCSPRSGDLSVYWYQQSLDQGLQFLIQYYNGEERAKGNILERFSAQQFPDLHSELNLSSLELGDSALYFCASSETAYNEQFFGPGTRLTVL.

This rearrangement joins TRBV9 to TRBJ2-1; either TRBD1 or TRBD2 may supply D (5 bases each). The V gene lost 3 bases and the J gene lost 9 bases, with 7 bases spanning the gap. This CDR3 region has 11 residues. The germline V gene has CDR1 SGDLS and CDR2 YYNGEE. The CDR3 here is CASSAGTEQFF. CDR3 DNA sequence: TGTGCCAGCAGCGCAGGGACTGAGCAGTTCTTC.

The rearrangement uses TRBV9 and TRBJ2-3, with D unclear. V was pared by 0 bases and J by 4 bases, with 15 bases between. This CDR3 is built from 16 residues. The germline gives CDR1 SGDLS, CDR2 YYNGEE. CDR3 DNA sequence: TGTGCCAGCAGCGTAGGCCACGTCTATGGGTCAGATACGCAGTATTTT. Its translation is CASSVGHVYGSDTQYF.

J is TRBJ2-5 and V is TRBV2; D is undetermined. The CDR3 runs 13 residues. CDR1 SNHLY and CDR2 FYNNEI come from the germline V gene. V was cut by 0 bases and J by 5 bases, with 7 bases left in between. CDR3 residues: CASSEAGRETQYF. The CDR3 DNA is TGTGCCAGCAGTGAAGCCGGGCGGGAGACCCAGTACTTC. The variable domain in full, with the rest retrieved from reference TRBV2 and TRBJ2-5, is EPEVTQTPSHQVTQMGQEVILRCVPISNHLYFYWYRQILGQKVEFLVSFYNNEISEKSEIFDDQFSVERPDGSNFTLKIRSTKLEDSAMYFCASSEAGRETQYFGPGTRLLVL.

V is TRBV5-1 and J is TRBJ1-1; D is unclear. CDR1 and CDR2 (germline): SGHRS, YFSETQ. The CDR3 runs to 13 residues. Trimming took 4 bases from V and 7 from J, leaving 14 bases between them. The DNA of the CDR3 is TGCGCCAGCAGCCCGGTGTGGGGTCATGAAGCTTTCTTT. It yields the protein CASSPVWGHEAFF.